One and the same sample provided the 14 T cell receptor beta chains below, sequenced in a study of cytomegalovirus exposure and HLA in healthy donors. With 60 Vbeta and 13 Jbeta primers, the PCR was carried out. Sequencing was performed with immunoSEQ multiplex PCR; in TCRdb, only in-frame clones are kept and a portion is missing. The sample has roughly 200,000 clones, about four fifths seen once. What was sequenced was PBMCs. These receptor sequences come from a male donor in good health and CMV-seronegative.

The chain links TRBV14 to TRBJ2-1; TRBD2 might be the D (5 bases). The V end was cut by 3 bases, the J end by 10 bases, with 22 bases between. The CDR3 consists of 16 residues. CDR1 is SGHDN, CDR2 FVKESK, per germline. CDR3 DNA: TGTGCCAGCAGCCAGGCCCCGGCCGGGATCGGTCGGGAGCAGTTCTTC. Its translation is CASSQAPAGIGREQFF. The entire variable domain, with the rest obtained from reference TRBV14 and TRBJ2-1, is as follows: EAGVTQFPSHSVIEKGQTVTLRCDPISGHDNLYWYRRVMGKEIKFLLHFVKESKQDESGMPNNRFLAERTGGTYSTLKVQPAELEDSGVYFCASSQAPAGIGREQFFGPGTRLTVL.

The count of this clone is one. This chain's CDR3 is CASRRLGQYSNQPQHF. In DNA, the CDR3 is TGTGCCAGCAGGCGACTGGGACAGTATAGCAATCAGCCCCAGCATTTT. V is TRBV28 and J is TRBJ1-5, with 7 bases lining up with TRBD1. This CDR3 has 16 amino acids. The V gene end was trimmed by 6 bases and the J gene end by 0 bases; junction bases not matched to a gene: 8. Germline V lookup: CDR1 MDHEN, CDR2 SYDVKM.

The V gene is TRBV5-1, the J gene TRBJ2-2; 8 bases map to TRBD1. The CDR3 is 15 residues long. The V gene's germline CDR1 is SGHRS and CDR2 YFSETQ. The J segment lost 4 bases and the V segment lost 8 bases, leaving 10 bases of the junction unmatched. Here the CDR3 reads CASSKDRAGTGELFF. The DNA of the CDR3 is TGCGCCAGTAGCAAGGACAGGGCCGGCACCGGGGAGCTGTTTTTT.

The chain links TRBV28 to TRBJ1-5; possibly TRBD1 for D (5 bases). Germline lookup yields CDR1 MDHEN and CDR2 SYDVKM. Trimming removed 1 base at V and 3 bases at J, with 13 bases between. There are 16 residues in the CDR3. The CDR3 DNA follows: TGTGCCAGCAGTTTATCTCCAGGGTCCCTCAATCAGCCCCAGCATTTT. Encoded protein: CASSLSPGSLNQPQHF.

The sample holds one count of this clone. The chain recombines TRBV6-1 with TRBJ1-4; D perhaps matches TRBD1 (6 bases). This CDR3 contains 16 residues. V was pared by 0 bases and J by 10 bases, with 18 bases between. Germline-derived CDR1 and CDR2 are MNHNS and SASEGT. The chain's CDR3 is CASSEALRGGSRKLFF. CDR3 nucleotide sequence: TGTGCCAGCAGTGAAGCGCTTAGGGGGGGGTCGAGAAAACTGTTTTTT.

This clone was found a few times. The chain combines TRBV28 with TRBJ2-7; the D is unclear. Germline V gene data show CDR1 as MDHEN and CDR2 as SYDVKM. V was clipped by 3 bases and J by 0 bases, with 12 bases between them. This CDR3 has 15 amino acids. DNA of the CDR3: TGTGCCAGCAGTTTGGGCAGAAGTCTCTCCTACGAGCAGTACTTC. This sequence encodes CASSLGRSLSYEQYF.

This clone has a handful of counts. The rearrangement links TRBV6-5 to TRBJ1-1; 8 bases line up with TRBD1. This CDR3 has 15 residues. The ends lost 2 bases at V and 2 bases at J; junction bases unmatched: 4. Germline V gene lookup returns CDR1 MNHEY and CDR2 SVGAGI. CDR3 sequence: CASSYGGTGNTEAFF. For the CDR3, the DNA is TGTGCCAGCAGTTACGGTGGGACAGGAAACACTGAAGCTTTCTTT.

The chain recombines TRBV27 with TRBJ1-5, with a weak D call TRBD1 (5 bases). V was cut by 6 bases and J by 6 bases, with 15 bases left in between. CDR3 length: 14 residues. Germline CDR1 is MNHEY and CDR2 is SMNVEV (reference sequence). In DNA, the CDR3 is TGTGCCAGCAGCTTCCAAACAGGCGGTCAGCCCCAGCATTTT. It codes for CASSFQTGGQPQHF.

This clone appeared a single time. The rearrangement joins TRBV13 to TRBJ1-5; unclear D gene. In germline, CDR1 is PRHDT, CDR2 FYEKMQ (reference sequence). V shed 5 bases and J shed 2 bases, with 4 bases lying between them. This CDR3 has 12 amino acids. For the CDR3, the DNA is TGTGCCAGCAGCGCGCGCAATCAGCCCCAGCATTTT. This sequence encodes CASSARNQPQHF.

The CDR3 sequence is CAWSDLQGPYSNQPQHF. The CDR3 DNA reads as TGTGCCTGGAGTGACCTACAGGGACCATATAGCAATCAGCCCCAGCATTTT. This sequence joins TRBV30 and TRBJ1-5; TRBD1 is a possible D gene (6 bases). This CDR3 region has 17 residues. Trimming left V 1 base short and J 0 bases short, with 16 bases between. CDR1 is GTSNPN and CDR2 is SVGIG in the germline V gene (reference sequence). The full variable domain, with the rest looked up from reference TRBV30 and TRBJ1-5, is SQTIHQWPATLVQPVGSPLSLECTVEGTSNPNLYWYRQAAGRGLQLLFYSVGIGQISSEVPQNLSASRPQDRQFILSSKKLLLSDSGFYLCAWSDLQGPYSNQPQHFGDGTRLSIL.

Here the CDR3 reads CSVPTPGQGFGYTF. The CDR3 coding sequence is TGCAGCGTACCAACACCGGGACAGGGGTTTGGCTACACCTTC. The rearrangement links TRBV29-1 to TRBJ1-2, with 10 bases fitting TRBD1. There are 14 residues in the CDR3. CDR1 and CDR2 from the germline V gene are SQVTM and ANQGSEA. Trimming took 6 bases from V and 7 from J; bases not matched to a gene: 11. Filled out from reference TRBV29-1 and TRBJ1-2, the complete variable domain reads SAVISQKPSRDICQRGTSLTIQCQVDSQVTMMFWYRQQPGQSLTLIATANQGSEATYESGFVIDKFPISRPNLTFSTLTVSNMSPEDSSIYLCSVPTPGQGFGYTFGSGTRLTVV.

This chain connects TRBV5-6 to TRBJ2-3; TRBD1 agrees at 8 bases. In germline, CDR1 is SGHDT, CDR2 YYEEEE. This CDR3 has 16 amino acids. V shed 4 bases, J shed 0 bases, and the junction held 7 bases outside the gene matches. As DNA, the CDR3 is TGTGCCAGCAGCCCCGACAGGGGAAGAAGCACAGATACGCAGTATTTT. This encodes CASSPDRGRSTDTQYF.

V and J are TRBV2 and TRBJ2-3; tentative D call: TRBD2 (5 bases). CDR3 size: 15 residues. Germline V gene data show CDR1 as SNHLY and CDR2 as FYNNEI. The V gene lost 6 bases and the J gene lost 6 bases, with 19 bases spanning the gap. The CDR3 nucleotides are TGTGCCAGCAGCGTTACGGGAACAAACACCGATACGCAGTATTTT. Translating it yields CASSVTGTNTDTQYF.

The gene calls are TRBV28 and TRBJ2-7; 14 nucleotides match TRBD2. There are 15 residues in the CDR3. The junction had 7 bases not matched to a gene; V was cut back by 8 bases and J by 4 bases. Germline V lookup: CDR1 MDHEN, CDR2 SYDVKM. CDR3 in DNA: TGTGCCAGCGAGGGACTAGCGGGGGCCGGGTACGAGCAGTACTTC. Translating it yields CASEGLAGAGYEQYF.